A single sample gave rise to the 17 T cell receptor beta chains below, sequenced in a study of post-analysis software for immune sequencing data. Study-level findings and limits: Comparison of patients with controls showed five TRBV segments more frequent in patients, TRBV5-6, TRBV5-1 and TRBV20-1 among them.

Unique molecular identifiers were present in the TCR beta cDNA libraries. One entry per CDR3 protein, called by TCRdb with MiXCR from the PCR reads. Of roughly 800,000 distinct CDR3 sequences listed, about 27% are singletons. Their cognate antigens are unknown. The sequenced material came from blood. The receptors shown here come from a girl under 18 with multiple sclerosis.

The rearrangement joins TRBV6-5 to TRBJ2-3; TRBD2 matches 10 bases. CDR3 size: 17 residues. The germline V gene has CDR1 MNHEY and CDR2 SVGAGI. V dropped 0 bases and J dropped 0; count of bases not matched to a gene: 3. Here the CDR3 DNA reads TGTGCCAGCAGTTACTCGATGACTAGCGGGAGCACAGATACGCAGTATTTT. It specifies CASSYSMTSGSTDTQYF.

The V and J genes are TRBV7-2 and TRBJ1-1; TRBD1 is a possible D gene (5 bases). Germline V CDR1 and CDR2: SGHTA, FQGNSA. CDR3 size: 14 residues. V shed 2 bases and J shed 10 bases, with 17 bases lying between them. DNA for the CDR3: TGTGCCAGCAGCTTAAGGGGCCGCAGGGCGGGAGCTTTCTTT. Residues: CASSLRGRRAGAFF.

The CDR3: CSVERPEQFF. The DNA for the CDR3 is TGCAGCGTTGAACGACCTGAGCAGTTCTTC. The rearrangement uses TRBV29-1 and TRBJ2-1; no clear D. This CDR3 is built from 10 residues. Germline V lookup: CDR1 SQVTM, CDR2 ANQGSEA. V was shortened by 2 bases and J by 9 bases, with 5 bases between the two germline ends.

This sequence joins TRBV29-1 and TRBJ2-4; the D gene is possibly TRBD2 (6 bases). The J call could be wrong; TRBJ2-7 is a better fit for the DNA end. This CDR3 is 12 amino acids long. Germline V CDR1 and CDR2: SQVTM, ANQGSEA. The CDR3 sequence: CSGTRGSHEQYF. The CDR3 coding sequence is TGCAGCGGAACCCGGGGGTCTCACGAGCAGTACTTC.

In this sample, this clonotype turned up a few times. DNA for the CDR3: TGCGCCAGCACCCCACAGGGGGCCTCTAGCACAGATACGCAGTATTTT. This encodes CASTPQGASSTDTQYF. This sequence joins TRBV5-1 and TRBJ2-3, with 9 positions matching TRBD1. The germline V gene encodes CDR1 SGHRS and CDR2 YFSETQ. This CDR3 is 16 amino acids long. J was trimmed by 0 bases and V by 6 bases; bases with no gene match: 8.

The chain uses TRBV18 and TRBJ1-6; the D gene is possibly TRBD1 (5 bases). The V and J ends lost 3 bases and 0 bases respectively, with 9 bases between them. This CDR3 contains 16 residues. Germline CDR1 is KGHSH and CDR2 is LQKENI. The CDR3 DNA sequence: TGTGCCAGCTCACCTCGACAGCGCTCCTATAATTCACCCCTCCACTTT. Translated: CASSPRQRSYNSPLHF.

A few counts support this clonotype. CDR3: CASSLGSQTQYF. The DNA for the CDR3 is TGTGCCAGCAGCTTAGGCAGCCAGACCCAGTACTTC. The chain employs TRBV7-2 and TRBJ2-5; no clear D gene. Germline V gene sequence: CDR1 SGHTA, CDR2 FQGNSA. The CDR3 consists of 12 residues. With 1 base removed from V and 6 bases from J, the gap between germline ends came to 6 bases.

This clonotype has just a few counts. The chain links TRBV20-1 to TRBJ2-3; D possibly uses TRBD1 or TRBD2 (5 bases each). The CDR3 spans 13 residues. CDR1 is DFQATT and CDR2 is SNEGSKA in the germline V gene (reference sequence). The V gene lost 8 bases and the J gene lost 0 bases, with 12 bases spanning the gap. The CDR3 spells CSTTGASTDTQYF. The DNA of the CDR3 is TGCAGTACAACCGGGGCCAGCACAGATACGCAGTATTTT.

About this clonotype itself: A junction end diverges from the germline sequence, so it may reflect a read error. This rearrangement joins TRBV20-1 to TRBJ2-7; tentatively, D is TRBD2 (6 bases). Germline-derived CDR1 and CDR2 are DFQATT and SNEGSKA (reference sequence). The CDR3 totals 14 residues. The CDR3 bases are TGCAGTGCTAGCAAGACTAGTACCTCCTCCGAGCAGTACTTC. It codes for CSASKTSTSSEQYF.

This clonotype was found a few times. This sequence joins TRBV28 and TRBJ2-1; 9 nucleotides match TRBD2. Germline loops: CDR1 MDHEN, CDR2 SYDVKM. The CDR3 covers 19 residues. V lost 1 base to trimming and J lost 0 bases; unmatched junction nucleotides: 10. The CDR3 protein is CASSLLAGAGLSSYNEQFF. For the CDR3, the DNA is TGTGCCAGCAGTTTATTAGCGGGGGCGGGACTTAGCTCCTACAATGAGCAGTTCTTC.

On this clonotype: The junction and the germline gene differ at one end; a read error may be behind it. The rearrangement links TRBV29-1 to TRBJ1-2, with TRBD1 matching over 7 bases. Looked up from germline, CDR1 is SQVTM and CDR2 is ANQGSEA. This CDR3 is 12 amino acids long. CDR3 in DNA: TGCAGCGGTGAAGATTGGTTGACAGGGTCCACCTTC. Translation: CSGEDWLTGSTF. Full variable domain (outside the CDR3, taken from reference TRBV29-1 and TRBJ1-2): SAVISQKPSRDICQRGTSLTIQCQVDSQVTMMFWYRQQPGQSLTLIATANQGSEATYESGFVIDKFPISRPNLTFSTLTVSNMSPEDSSIYLCSGEDWLTGSTFGSGTRLTVV.

The V call is TRBV29-1, the J call TRBJ1-1; possible D gene TRBD1, 5 bases. This CDR3 region has 11 residues. The germline CDR1 and CDR2 sequences are SQVTM and ANQGSEA. V was shortened by 7 bases and J by 5 bases, with 11 bases between the two germline ends. CDR3 coding DNA: TGCAGCGCCCAGCGGGGGACTGAAGCTTTCTTT. Its translation: CSAQRGTEAFF.

The chain has TRBV20-1 and TRBJ1-5; 7 nucleotides agree with TRBD1. Trimming took 4 bases from V and 7 from J; bases not matched to a gene: 7. Germline CDR1 DFQATT, CDR2 SNEGSKA (reference sequence). This CDR3 spans 13 amino acids. In DNA, the CDR3 is TGCAGTGCTACAGACAGGGTGGGGCAGCCCCAGCATTTT. Translating it yields CSATDRVGQPQHF.

On this clonotype itself: Mismatch with germline at one junction end may stem from a read error. V and J are TRBV5-1 and TRBJ2-5; D gene unclear. This CDR3 region has 16 residues. The germline V gene has CDR1 SGHRS and CDR2 YFSETQ. The CDR3 sequence: CASSSGPMSTTSEQNF. The CDR3 nucleotides are TGCGCCAGCAGCTCGGGTCCTATGTCCACAACAAGCGAGCAGAACTTC.

The chain has TRBV20-1 and TRBJ2-1; maybe TRBD2 (6 bases). The CDR3 extends over 16 amino acids. The V end lost 0 bases, the J end lost 2 bases, and 14 bases lay between the germline ends. CDR1 and CDR2 from the germline V gene are DFQATT and SNEGSKA (reference sequence). The CDR3 bases are TGCAGTGCTAGAGACGTCGCTAGCGTCACCTACAATGAGCAGTTCTTC. Residues: CSARDVASVTYNEQFF.

This clonotype was counted at least ten times. The chain couples TRBV10-3 to TRBJ2-5, with D possibly being TRBD2 (6 bases). The CDR3 covers 11 residues. Germline CDR1 is ENHRY and CDR2 is SYGVKD. Trimming took off 8 bases at V and 3 bases at J, with 7 bases between the two ends. CDR3 nucleotide sequence: TGTGCCATCCGGAGGGAAGAGACCCAGTACTTC. It is translated as CAIRREETQYF.

For this clonotype: Being one base from a much bigger clone, this may be a read error. This rearrangement joins TRBV11-2 to TRBJ2-7; D unresolved. The CDR3 length is 13 residues. V lost 0 bases and J 0 bases, leaving 3 bases between the germline ends. Germline-derived CDR1 and CDR2 are SGHAT and FQNNGV. In nucleotides, the CDR3 is TGTGCCAGCAGCTTAGAGTTCTCCTACGAGCAGTACTTC. Its protein product is CASSLEFSYEQYF.